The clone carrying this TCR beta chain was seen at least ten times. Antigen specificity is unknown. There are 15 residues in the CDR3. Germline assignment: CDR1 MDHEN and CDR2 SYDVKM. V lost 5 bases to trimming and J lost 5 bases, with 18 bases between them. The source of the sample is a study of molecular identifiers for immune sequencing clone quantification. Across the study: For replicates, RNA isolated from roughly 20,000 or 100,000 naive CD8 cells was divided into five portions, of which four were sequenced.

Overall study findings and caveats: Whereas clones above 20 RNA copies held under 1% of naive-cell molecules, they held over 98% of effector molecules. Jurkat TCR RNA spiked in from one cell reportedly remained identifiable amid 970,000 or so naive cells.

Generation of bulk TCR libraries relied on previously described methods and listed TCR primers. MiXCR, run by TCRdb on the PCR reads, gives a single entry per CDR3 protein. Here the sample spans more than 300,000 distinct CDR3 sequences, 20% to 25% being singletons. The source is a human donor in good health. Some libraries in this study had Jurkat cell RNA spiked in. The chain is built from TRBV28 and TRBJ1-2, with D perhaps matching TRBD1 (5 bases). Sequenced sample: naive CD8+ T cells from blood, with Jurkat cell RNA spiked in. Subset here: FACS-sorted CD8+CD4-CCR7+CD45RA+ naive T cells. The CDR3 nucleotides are TGTGCCAGCAGTCCATCCCCCCAGGGAGGATATGGCTACACCTTC. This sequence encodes CASSPSPQGGYGYTF.